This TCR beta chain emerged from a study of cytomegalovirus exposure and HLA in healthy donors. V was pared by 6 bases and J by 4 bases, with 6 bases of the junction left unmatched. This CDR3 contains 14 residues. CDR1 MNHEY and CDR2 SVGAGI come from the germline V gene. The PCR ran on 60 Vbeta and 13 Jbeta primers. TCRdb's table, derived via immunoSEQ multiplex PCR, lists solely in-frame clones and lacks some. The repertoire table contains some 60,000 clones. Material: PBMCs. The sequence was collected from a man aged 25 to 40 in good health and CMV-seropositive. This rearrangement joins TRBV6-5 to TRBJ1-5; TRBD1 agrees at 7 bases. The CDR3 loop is CASSKQGRNQPQHF. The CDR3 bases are TGTGCCAGCAGCAAACAGGGGCGGAATCAGCCCCAGCATTTT.